One sample yielded the 20 T cell receptor beta chains listed below, sequenced in a study of chemoradiotherapy in HPV16-positive cancers. Profiled with immunoSEQ multiplex PCR; TCRdb holds only in-frame clones, not every one. Here the sample spans 5,700 or so clones, 70% to 75% being singletons. The sequences come from tumor tissue, collected from a patient who underwent chemoradiotherapy. These receptors all stem from a human donor with HPV-associated anogenital cancer.

The chain uses TRBV2 and TRBJ2-1; D may be TRBD1 (5 bases). The CDR3 runs 13 residues. Germline CDR1 reads SNHLY; CDR2 reads FYNNEI. V lost 6 bases and J lost 4, with 10 bases in between. In DNA form, the CDR3 reads TGTGCCAGCAGCCAAAAGGGGTACAATGAGCAGTTCTTC. This encodes CASSQKGYNEQFF.

The chain links TRBV7-9 to TRBJ1-6; 7 positions agree with TRBD1. The germline CDR1 and CDR2 sequences are SEHNR and FQNEAQ (reference sequence). The CDR3 contains 16 residues. V shed 5 bases, J shed 6 bases, and the junction held 10 bases outside the gene matches. As DNA, the CDR3 is TGTGCCAGCAGCCGGCTAATGGACAGGCGTAATTCACCCCTCCACTTT. Residues: CASSRLMDRRNSPLHF.

The chain links TRBV21-1 to TRBJ2-1; TRBD2, the table's D call, was not compared with the DNA. TRBV21-1 is listed as a pseudogene. The CDR3 has 16 amino acids. DNA for the CDR3: TGTGCCAGCAGCAATGCCCCGTGTAGCTCCTACAATGAGCAGTTCTTC. It translates to CASSNAPCSSYNEQFF.

This clone was detected a few times. The chain combines TRBV4-1 with TRBJ2-1; D possibly matches TRBD1 or TRBD2 (5 bases each). Germline CDR1 and CDR2: MGHRA and YSYEKL. V was shortened by 0 bases and J by 0 bases, with 18 bases between the two germline ends. The CDR3 spans 19 residues. The DNA of the CDR3 is TGCGCCAGCAGCCAAGATCTTCGGGCTGGGGGATTCTCCTACAATGAGCAGTTCTTC. Its translation: CASSQDLRAGGFSYNEQFF.

This rearrangement joins TRBV6-5 to TRBJ2-3, with D maybe TRBD2 (5 bases). The CDR3 loop spans 12 amino acids. Germline lookup yields CDR1 MNHEY and CDR2 SVGAGI. Trimming shortened V by 5 bases and J by 11 bases, and 14 bases separated the two germline ends. DNA for the CDR3: TGTGCCAGCAGTGCGTCGGGGTCTGGGCAGTATTTT. Protein: CASSASGSGQYF.

The rearrangement links TRBV11-3 to TRBJ2-5; TRBD2 matches at 7 bases. The CDR3 has 15 residues. Germline trimming cut 6 bases from V and 11 bases from J; bases unmatched to any gene: 18. Germline V gene sequence: CDR1 SGHNT, CDR2 YENEEA. CDR3 DNA sequence: TGTGCCAGCAGTCCCCGACTAGCTGAGTCGGGGGAGCAGTACTTC. Amino acids: CASSPRLAESGEQYF.

The chain recombines TRBV18 with TRBJ1-2; D remains ambiguous. The germline CDR1 and CDR2 sequences are KGHSH and LQKENI. Trimming cost V 1 base and J 4 bases, with 13 bases left between them. The CDR3 runs to 15 residues. The CDR3 DNA reads TGTGCCAGCTCACCACAGCCTGACACTTTCTATGGCTACACCTTC. Residues: CASSPQPDTFYGYTF.

This chain joins TRBV4-1 and TRBJ2-7, with 7 bases matching TRBD1. Unmatched junction bases numbered 10, after V lost 0 bases and J lost 5 bases. The CDR3 runs 16 residues. Germline CDR1 reads MGHRA; CDR2 reads YSYEKL. CDR3 loop: CASSQEPETGFHEQYF. In DNA form, the CDR3 reads TGCGCCAGCAGCCAAGAGCCCGAGACAGGGTTCCACGAGCAGTACTTC.

The chain couples TRBV6-1 to TRBJ1-2; 8 bases match TRBD1. This CDR3 region has 15 residues. Germline V gives CDR1 MNHNS, CDR2 SASEGT. After removal of 3 bases from V and 7 bases from J, the junction contained 10 bases not matched to a gene. CDR3 in DNA: TGTGCCAGCAGTGAGAGGTCAGGGGGCGGATTTGGCTACACCTTC. Its translation: CASSERSGGGFGYTF.

J is TRBJ1-2 and V is TRBV2; no definite D call. In germline, CDR1 is SNHLY, CDR2 FYNNEI. The ends were cut back, 6 bases at V and 5 bases at J, with 10 bases in the middle. The CDR3 runs to 12 residues. The CDR3 region is CASSDRYYGYTF. CDR3 nucleotides: TGTGCCAGCAGCGATCGGTATTATGGCTACACCTTC.

The rearrangement links TRBV5-1 to TRBJ2-7; D is uncertain. Germline V gene lookup returns CDR1 SGHRS and CDR2 YFSETQ. V was cut by 6 bases and J by 4 bases, with 14 bases left in between. The CDR3 extends over 13 amino acids. The CDR3, as DNA: TGCGCCAGCACCACTTGGGCGCATTACGAGCAGTACTTC. Its translation: CASTTWAHYEQYF. Full variable domain (outside the CDR3, taken from reference TRBV5-1 and TRBJ2-7): KAGVTQTPRYLIKTRGQQVTLSCSPISGHRSVSWYQQTPGQGLQFLFEYFSETQRNKGNFPGRFSGRQFSNSRSEMNVSTLELGDSALYLCASTTWAHYEQYFGPGTRLTVT.

This rearrangement joins TRBV7-9 to TRBJ1-3, with D uncertain. The CDR3 has 12 residues. V dropped 5 bases and J dropped 2 bases, with 4 bases sitting between them. Germline V gene data show CDR1 as SEHNR and CDR2 as FQNEAQ (reference sequence). The chain's CDR3 is CASSGAGNTIYF. The CDR3 region has the DNA TGTGCCAGCAGCGGAGCTGGAAACACCATATATTTT. Supplemented by reference TRBV7-9 and TRBJ1-3, the full variable domain reads DTGVSQNPRHKITKRGQNVTFRCDPISEHNRLYWYRQTLGQGPEFLTYFQNEAQLEKSRLLSDRFSAERPKGSFSTLEIQRTEQGDSAMYLCASSGAGNTIYFGEGSWLTVV.

This clone was seen more than once but under ten times. The chain recombines TRBV28 with TRBJ2-7; 10 bases line up with TRBD2. CDR3 length equals 15 residues. Germline V gene sequence: CDR1 MDHEN, CDR2 SYDVKM. V dropped 2 bases and J dropped 1; count of bases not matched to a gene: 2. CDR3: CASSLVAGGSYEQYF. CDR3 coding DNA: TGTGCCAGCAGTTTAGTAGCGGGAGGTTCCTACGAGCAGTACTTC.

This clone was detected a few times. The chain recombines TRBV10-3 with TRBJ2-1; 7 nucleotides match TRBD1. CDR3 length: 13 residues. Per the germline V gene, CDR1 is ENHRY and CDR2 is SYGVKD. J was trimmed by 5 bases and V by 8 bases; bases with no gene match: 6. The CDR3 spells CAISQGQHNEQFF. The CDR3 DNA reads TGTGCCATCTCACAGGGACAGCACAATGAGCAGTTCTTC.

The chain recombines TRBV7-6 with TRBJ1-3; no clear D. Germline V gives CDR1 SGHVS, CDR2 FNYEAQ. The germline V and J ends were trimmed by 2 bases and 4 bases, with 9 bases remaining between them. This CDR3 has 14 residues. CDR3 DNA: TGTGCCAGCAGCTTAACGGTCCGAGGAAACACCATATATTTT. Translated: CASSLTVRGNTIYF.

The chain has TRBV5-4 and TRBJ2-5; D gene unclear. This CDR3 is built from 16 residues. Trimming left V 1 base short and J 1 base short, with 14 bases between. Per the germline V gene, CDR1 is SGHNT and CDR2 is YYREEE (reference sequence). The CDR3: CASSLRLGWIQETQYF. The CDR3 nucleotides read TGTGCCAGCAGCTTGCGTCTCGGCTGGATCCAAGAGACCCAGTACTTC.

This clone was seen a few times. This chain joins TRBV19 and TRBJ2-7; no definite D call. The CDR3 runs 12 residues. CDR1 is LNHDA, CDR2 SQIVND, per germline (reference sequence). V was pared by 4 bases and J by 0 bases, with 4 bases between. Here the CDR3 reads CASSSVSYEQYF. The DNA of the CDR3 is TGTGCCAGTAGTAGCGTCTCCTACGAGCAGTACTTC.

A single count supports this clone. The chain uses TRBV5-1 and TRBJ1-5; tentative D call: TRBD1 (5 bases). Trimming stripped 0 bases from V and 6 bases from J, with 10 bases between. The CDR3 contains 14 residues. Germline V gives CDR1 SGHRS, CDR2 YFSETQ. This CDR3 is CASSLDTGLQPQHF. DNA for the CDR3: TGCGCCAGCAGCTTGGATACGGGGCTTCAGCCCCAGCATTTT.

The rearrangement links TRBV28 to TRBJ2-2; no clear D gene. CDR1 and CDR2 (germline): MDHEN, SYDVKM. The CDR3 sequence is 14 residues long. V was clipped by 3 bases and J by 7 bases, with 12 bases between them. In DNA form, the CDR3 reads TGTGCCAGCAGTTTCCCCGGCATCAACGGGGAGCTGTTTTTT. The encoded protein is CASSFPGINGELFF. The full variable domain, its missing parts supplied by reference TRBV28 and TRBJ2-2, is DVKVTQSSRYLVKRTGEKVFLECVQDMDHENMFWYRQDPGLGLRLIYFSYDVKMKEKGDIPEGYSVSREKKERFSLILESASTNQTSMYLCASSFPGINGELFFGEGSRLTVL.

V usage is TRBV29-1 and J usage is TRBJ1-1, with D uncertain. V dropped 8 bases and J dropped 6 bases, with 13 bases sitting between them. CDR3 length: 11 residues. Per the germline V gene, CDR1 is SQVTM and CDR2 is ANQGSEA. The DNA for the CDR3 is TGCAGCCCTACTTGGGGTGCTGAAGCTTTCTTT. This sequence encodes CSPTWGAEAFF.